This entry features one TCR beta chain sequence. The antigen is not known. Generated by immunoSEQ multiplex PCR, the TCRdb table keeps only in-frame clones and is missing some. The sample has some 22,000 clones, about 97% seen once; the top ten hold around 0.14%. These data come from a study of monozygotic twins with cystic fibrosis. On the study more broadly: Libraries were built from 3 to 3.5 micrograms of fragmented DNA using about 15 PCR cycles. Study results and limitations: J usage was most co-twin-similar in 8 of 16 pairs, V in 13. Median Simpson clonality of approximately 0.0091 suggested naive T cells predominated. Unrelated CF individuals shared fewer identical clonotypes than monozygotic CF twins.

The germline V gene has CDR1 KGHSH and CDR2 LQKENI. The V and J ends lost 2 bases and 3 bases respectively, with 11 bases between them. The CDR3 sequence is 14 residues long. Material for sequencing was blood. The receptor's source is a girl aged 10 to 17 with cystic fibrosis. The rearrangement uses TRBV18 and TRBJ2-7; perhaps TRBD2 as D (6 bases). CDR3 bases: TGTGCCAGCTCACCAAGGCGGGATAGCTACGAGCAGTACGTC. Translating it yields CASSPRRDSYEQYV.